Listed below are T cell receptor beta chains from one sample, sequenced in a study of blood T cell repertoires in COVID-19. TCRdb's table, derived via immunoSEQ multiplex PCR, lists solely in-frame clones and lacks some. The data show 200,000 to 300,000 clones, approximately 86% seen once. What was sequenced was peripheral blood. These receptors were collected from a woman aged 25 to 45 who had recovered from COVID-19. CDR3s leave out the opening cysteine and the closing phenylalanine or tryptophan. The D gene is left open where the match is weak.

j_gene,v_gene,d_gene,CDR3aa
TRBJ2-5,TRBV6-5,TRBD2,ASSWQSGGQETQY
TRBJ2-1,TRBV14,-,ASSPAGTKYNEQF
TRBJ2-3,TRBV27,-,ASSLSGATGDTQY
TRBJ1-5,TRBV28,TRBD1,ASILQGVPGQPQH
TRBJ1-1,TRBV11-1,TRBD1,ASSLKRQGKSTEAF
TRBJ1-1,TRBV6-5,TRBD1,ASRRDRGPTEAF
TRBJ2-3,TRBV19,TRBD2,ASSRDYTDTQY
TRBJ2-1,TRBV6-5,TRBD2,ASRPSGGAWNEQF
TRBJ1-1,TRBV6-5,-,ASGVDRNFNTEAF
TRBJ2-5,TRBV10-3,TRBD1,AISDPGQGLGVTQY
TRBJ2-4,TRBV18,TRBD1,ASSPRQGQNIQY
TRBJ1-1,TRBV5-1,-,ASSLFSGTNTEAF
TRBJ2-3,TRBV5-8,-,ASSLQYGTDTQY
TRBJ1-2,TRBV7-2,-,ASSPQGGGYGYT
TRBJ2-5,TRBV18,TRBD1,ASSIEGQGTQY
TRBJ1-6,TRBV7-6,-,ASSAGVRGGNSPLH
TRBJ1-5,TRBV2,TRBD1,ASAGTGDQPQH
TRBJ2-7,TRBV14,-,ASSQNYYEQY
TRBJ1-5,TRBV19,TRBD1,ASTPRDSSNQPQH
TRBJ1-1,TRBV18,TRBD1,ASSPQNRGHTEAF
TRBJ2-7,TRBV27,TRBD1,ASSLTGTGAYEQY
TRBJ1-5,TRBV4-1,-,ASSQAGSNQPQH
TRBJ2-3,TRBV11-2,TRBD1,ASSLGGNRGTDTQY
TRBJ2-2,TRBV5-1,-,ASRAGTTGELF
TRBJ2-5,TRBV5-1,-,ASSLVGRASQETQY
TRBJ2-7,TRBV25-1,TRBD1,ASQSPGQTYEQY
TRBJ2-3,TRBV7-2,TRBD1,ASSFDRGTQY
TRBJ2-7,TRBV10-3,TRBD2,AIRGGGSYEQY
TRBJ1-2,TRBV7-2,TRBD1,ASSLEPHPTGLYGYT
TRBJ2-3,TRBV9,TRBD2,ASSGLAVGSTDTQY
TRBJ1-1,TRBV19,-,ASSIVGTGWTEAF
TRBJ2-1,TRBV7-9,TRBD2,ASSLRTSGDVDEQF
TRBJ1-2,TRBV5-6,-,ASSLGWGANYGYT
TRBJ2-3,TRBV13,-,ASSPHPQGDTQY
TRBJ2-7,TRBV5-6,-,ASSLEGEQY
TRBJ2-5,TRBV6-5,-,ASRGSSVWETQY
TRBJ2-2,TRBV12-5,-,ASGGAGTANTGELF
TRBJ1-1,TRBV18,-,ASSPTQGGRDTEAF
TRBJ2-7,TRBV4-3,-,ASSQEMGTRYYEQY
TRBJ2-2,TRBV15,TRBD2,ATSEGKRGIGELF
TRBJ1-6,TRBV10-3,-,AISESAVSYNSPLH
TRBJ1-2,TRBV30,-,AWSGQGSYGYT
TRBJ2-2,TRBV5-1,TRBD2,ASSLGAGDTGELF
TRBJ2-7,TRBV27,-,ASRRTILRGNPYEQY